A selection of T cell receptor beta chains follows, all from one sample in a study of blood T cell repertoires in COVID-19. Assay: immunoSEQ multiplex PCR; the TCRdb copy retains only in-frame clones and omits some. The table has under 75,000 clones, about 92% seen once. The sample was peripheral blood. The receptor set was obtained from a middle-aged man with active COVID-19. Each CDR3 is given with its conserved first and last residue. The order of the fields is D gene, V gene, J gene, clone size, CDR3 DNA, CDR3 protein. D genes are given only for firm matches. Not every row has a clone size; where given, it reads once, few, many or a size class.

>NA|TRBV4-3|TRBJ1-6|NA
TGCGCCAGCAGCCAAGCCCCTCCCCGAGGAGTCAGCTCCTATAATTCACCCCTCCACTTT
CASSQAPPRGVSSYNSPLHF
>NA|TRBV2|TRBJ1-6|NA
TGTGCCTCGGAAGTTGCTATTTTAACAGCCTATAATTCACCCCTCCACTTT
CASEVAILTAYNSPLHF
>NA|TRBV27|TRBJ1-5|NA
TGTGCCAGCATGGGCTCCGATCAGCCCCAGCATTTT
CASMGSDQPQHF
>TRBD1|TRBV7-2|TRBJ1-5|NA
TGTGCCAGCAGCCCAGGGACAGGGAAACAGCCCCAGCATTTT
CASSPGTGKQPQHF
>NA|TRBV28|TRBJ2-1|NA
TGTGCCAGCAGTTTGAGCTCCTACAATGAGCAGTTCTTC
CASSLSSYNEQFF
>TRBD1|TRBV28|TRBJ2-7|NA
TGTGCCAGCAGTTTACGGACAGGTTACGAGCAGTACTTC
CASSLRTGYEQYF
>TRBD1|TRBV3-1/TRBV3-2|TRBJ1-1|NA
TGTGCCAGCAGCCCGGGACAGCCGAACACTGAAGCTTTCTTT
CASSPGQPNTEAFF
>NA|TRBV10-3|TRBJ2-3|NA
TGTGCCATCAAAGGCTCAGGGGCGGAAACAGATACGCAGTATTTT
CAIKGSGAETDTQYF
>NA|TRBV18|TRBJ2-1|NA
TGTGCCAGCTCCCCCGGGGAGGCGATGCGGAATGAGCAGTTCTTC
CASSPGEAMRNEQFF
>TRBD1|TRBV5-4|TRBJ1-4|NA
TGTGCCAGCAGCTTGTCCAGGGGGATCAATTTTAATGAAAAACTGTTTTTT
CASSLSRGINFNEKLFF
>TRBD1|TRBV11-1|TRBJ2-7|NA
TGTGCCAGCTCCCCCCCCCGCAGGGGGTTCTACGAGCAGTACTTC
CASSPPRRGFYEQYF
>NA|TRBV11-3|TRBJ2-7|NA
TGTGCCAGCAGCTTGGGACTGAAATACGAGCAGTACTTC
CASSLGLKYEQYF
>NA|TRBV5-1|TRBJ2-3|NA
TGCGCCAGCAGCTTAACGACTATCAGCACAGATACGCAGTATTTT
CASSLTTISTDTQYF
>NA|TRBV9|TRBJ1-1|NA
TGTGCCAGCAGCTCCCTGGGGGGGGAGGGCACTGAAGCTTTCTTT
CASSSLGGEGTEAFF
>NA|TRBV6-1|TRBJ2-7|few
TGTGCCAGCAGTGAAGCGCCTACAGGGTCCCTATACGAGCAGTACTTC
CASSEAPTGSLYEQYF
>NA|TRBV19|TRBJ1-1|NA
TGTGCCTCATCGGGGGGGTACGGCACTGAAGCTTTCTTT
CASSGGYGTEAFF
>NA|TRBV7-9|TRBJ2-5|NA
TGTGCCAGCAGTAAGATATCTAGTCTCCAAGAGACCCAGTACTTC
CASSKISSLQETQYF
>NA|TRBV5-1|TRBJ2-2|once
TGCGCCAGCAGCTTCATAAGTCTCGGCGGGGAGCTGTTTTTT
CASSFISLGGELFF
>NA|TRBV27|TRBJ1-4|few
TGTGCCAGCGCCCCGACGAGGAGGGACGAAAAACTGTTTTTT
CASAPTRRDEKLFF
>NA|TRBV2|TRBJ1-5|NA
TGTGCCAGCAGTGTTTCAGGCAATCAGCCCCAGCATTTT
CASSVSGNQPQHF
>NA|TRBV15|TRBJ1-4|NA
TGTGCCACCAGCATTCGGACAGTTCGTAATGAAAAACTGTTTTTT
CATSIRTVRNEKLFF
>TRBD2|TRBV9|TRBJ2-3|NA
TGTGCCAGCGCGGGAGTAGGCCCCCGAGATACGCAGTATTTT
CASAGVGPRDTQYF
>TRBD1|TRBV14|TRBJ2-1|NA
TGTGCCAGCAGCCAAGGACAGGGGGCTTACAATGAGCAGTTCTTC
CASSQGQGAYNEQFF
>TRBD2|TRBV19|TRBJ2-5|once
TGTGCCAGTAGTATAGGTGTGGATAGCGGGGGGGCCCAGTACTTC
CASSIGVDSGGAQYF